These 3 T cell receptor beta chains came from one sample sequenced in a study of regulatory T cells in long-lasting Graves disease. Time point noted: newly diagnosed GD, antithyroid drugs for less than 3 months. PBMCs provided the RNA from which the TCR library was made. The authors built TCR beta libraries using iRepertoire HTBI primers and Arm-PCR of CDR3 regions. MiXCR, applied by TCRdb to the multiplex PCR reads, yields one record per CDR3 protein. The sample comprises some 200,000 distinct CDR3 sequences, around 19% of which are singletons, and 10% to 15% rests with the top ten. The same sample was also studied in work on T cells in Graves' hyperthyroidism and ophthalmopathy.

Here the sequenced sample was peripheral blood mononuclear cells (PBMCs), taken at new diagnosis, from a patient treated with antithyroid drugs. The receptors here all came from a woman aged 25 to 39 with Graves disease.

The chain uses TRBV9 and TRBJ2-2, with D possibly called TRBD1 or TRBD2 (5 bases each). The V end lost 0 bases, the J end lost 1 base, and 22 bases lay between the germline ends. CDR3 length: 20 amino acids. Germline CDR1 and CDR2: SGDLS and YYNGEE. This CDR3 is CASSVGLPGGAGGNTGELFF. The CDR3 nucleotides are TGTGCCAGCAGCGTAGGGCTCCCCGGTGGGGCAGGAGGGAACACCGGGGAGCTGTTTTTT.

In this sample, this clonotype turned up many times. V gene TRBV7-9 combines with J gene TRBJ2-7, with D perhaps being TRBD1 or TRBD2 (5 bases each). V shed 5 bases and J shed 3 bases, with 23 bases lying between them. The CDR3 is made up of 17 amino acids. Germline V gene data show CDR1 as SEHNR and CDR2 as FQNEAQ (reference sequence). CDR3 amino acids: CASSKVAGGAGHYEQYF. CDR3 nucleotide sequence: TGTGCCAGCAGCAAAGTCGCGGGTGGGGCAGGGCACTACGAGCAGTACTTC.

This clonotype was counted at least ten times. The chain links TRBV28 to TRBJ2-5; tentative D call: TRBD2 (5 bases). The V gene's germline CDR1 is MDHEN and CDR2 SYDVKM. The CDR3 is 14 residues long. Trimming removed 7 bases at V and 3 bases at J, with 15 bases between. This CDR3 reads CASTTPLGKETQYF. In DNA, the CDR3 is TGTGCCAGCACAACCCCACTAGGTAAAGAGACCCAGTACTTC.